One sample yielded the 23 T cell receptor beta chains listed below, sequenced in a study of identical twins. MiXCR, run by TCRdb on the 5' RACE reads, gives a single entry per CDR3 protein. The repertoire holds some 500,000 distinct CDR3 sequences, with 13% to 15% as singletons. The same sample was also studied in work on yellow fever vaccine responses in identical twins.

Input material: CD4+ T cells sorted from blood. These receptor sequences come from a woman under 30 in good health.

This clonotype turned up a few times. This chain connects TRBV5-1 to TRBJ2-7; 9 bases line up with TRBD1. Trimming at V came to 2 bases and at J to 3 bases, leaving 6 bases not matched to a gene. Germline CDR1 is SGHRS and CDR2 is YFSETQ. The CDR3 covers 15 residues. The CDR3 nucleotides read TGCGCCAGCAGCTTTGCTCCGGGACAGGGCTACGAGCAGTACTTC. Its protein is CASSFAPGQGYEQYF.

This clonotype was picked up a small number of times. J is TRBJ2-5 and V is TRBV2; possibly TRBD1 or TRBD2 for D (6 bases each). This CDR3 has 16 amino acids. Trimming removed 6 bases at V and 5 bases at J, with 22 bases between. The germline V gene has CDR1 SNHLY and CDR2 FYNNEI. The CDR3: CASRPFGGHVGETQYF. The CDR3 DNA sequence: TGTGCCAGCAGACCCTTCGGGGGCCATGTGGGGGAGACCCAGTACTTC.

This clonotype was seen more than once but under ten times. The chain recombines TRBV29-1 with TRBJ2-3; D is possibly TRBD1 (6 bases). V was pared by 7 bases and J by 2 bases, with 19 bases between. The CDR3 consists of 15 residues. Germline V CDR1 and CDR2: SQVTM, ANQGSEA. The chain's CDR3 is CSGGRFGQYTDTQYF. The CDR3 DNA reads TGCAGCGGGGGTAGGTTCGGACAGTACACAGATACGCAGTATTTT.

This clonotype was seen a handful of times. CDR3 protein: CASSLGSGISYEQYF. In nucleotides, the CDR3 is TGCGCCAGCAGCTTGGGTAGCGGGATCAGCTACGAGCAGTACTTC. The V and J genes are TRBV5-1 and TRBJ2-7, with TRBD2 matching over 8 bases. The germline V gene encodes CDR1 SGHRS and CDR2 YFSETQ. Trimming removed 0 bases from V and 3 bases from J; junction bases left unmatched: 5. CDR3 length: 15 residues.

The chain is built from TRBV5-1 and TRBJ1-2, with D hard to call. The V gene's germline CDR1 is SGHRS and CDR2 YFSETQ. This CDR3 is 14 amino acids long. V was cut by 2 bases and J by 2 bases, with 10 bases left in between. The DNA for the CDR3 is TGCGCCAGCAGCTTATCGTTGGCGAACTATGGCTACACCTTC. Translation gives CASSLSLANYGYTF.

This clonotype has a handful of counts. The rearrangement links TRBV15 to TRBJ2-3; possible D gene TRBD1, 6 bases. The CDR3 is 16 residues long. V gave up 5 bases and J gave up 6 bases, with 21 bases separating them. Germline V CDR1 and CDR2: LNHNV, YYDKDF (reference sequence). The CDR3 DNA is TGTGCCACCAGCGCTACCGGGACATCCAAAAGGGATACGCAGTATTTT. This encodes CATSATGTSKRDTQYF.

The chain carries TRBV20-1 and TRBJ2-7; 7 bases map to TRBD1. This CDR3 is built from 15 residues. V was pared by 2 bases and J by 5 bases, with 12 bases of the junction left unmatched. Per germline, CDR1 DFQATT and CDR2 SNEGSKA (reference sequence). Here the CDR3 reads CSARYPLGGRDEQYF. The CDR3 DNA is TGCAGTGCTAGATATCCTTTAGGGGGCCGGGACGAGCAGTACTTC.

This clonotype has a handful of counts. CDR3 protein: CASSQNNRGTTGELFF. The CDR3 region has the DNA TGTGCCAGCAGCCAAAATAACAGGGGTACCACCGGGGAGCTGTTTTTT. The chain links TRBV4-2 to TRBJ2-2, with 7 bases fitting TRBD1. CDR3 length: 16 amino acids. The V gene end was trimmed by 2 bases and the J gene end by 4 bases; junction bases not matched to a gene: 7. Germline V gives CDR1 LGHNA, CDR2 YNFKEQ.

This clonotype was picked up a small number of times. This chain joins TRBV29-1 and TRBJ2-7; maybe TRBD2 (5 bases). Germline V gene data show CDR1 as SQVTM and CDR2 as ANQGSEA. This CDR3 has 13 residues. V was shortened by 7 bases and J by 4 bases, with 17 bases between the two germline ends. The CDR3 protein is CSAASKGAYEQYF. CDR3 sequence (DNA): TGCAGCGCAGCCTCAAAGGGAGCTTACGAGCAGTACTTC.

The CDR3 DNA sequence: TGTGCCAGCAGCTTCCGGACTAGCGGGAGGGCAGAGAATGAGCAGTTCTTC. Its translation is CASSFRTSGRAENEQFF. The genes are TRBV5-6 and TRBJ2-1; 15 positions agree with TRBD2. V gave up 2 bases and J gave up 7 bases; unmatched junction bases: 7. The length of the CDR3 is 17 residues. Germline values: CDR1 SGHDT, CDR2 YYEEEE.

This clonotype came up a few times. This rearrangement joins TRBV24-1 to TRBJ2-1; D uncertain. CDR1 is KGHDR and CDR2 is SFDVKD in the germline V gene. This CDR3 is built from 13 residues. The V end was cut by 2 bases, the J end by 10 bases, with 11 bases between. The DNA for the CDR3 is TGTGCCACCAGTGATTCATTGGTCCGGGAGCAGTTCTTC. Encoded protein: CATSDSLVREQFF.

This clonotype was seen more than once but under ten times. The chain is built from TRBV28 and TRBJ2-5; 10 bases match TRBD2. Germline values: CDR1 MDHEN, CDR2 SYDVKM. There are 18 residues in the CDR3. The J segment lost 5 bases and the V segment lost 6 bases, leaving 18 bases of the junction unmatched. CDR3 bases: TGTGCCAGCAGAAGAAGCCGCGGGGGGACTAGCGTGGCCGAGACCCAGTACTTC. It is translated as CASRRSRGGTSVAETQYF.

The chain is built from TRBV19 and TRBJ2-4; D gene unclear. The germline V gene has CDR1 LNHDA and CDR2 SQIVND (reference sequence). The CDR3 has 11 residues. Trimming removed 7 bases at V and 3 bases at J, with 4 bases between. CDR3 residues: CASTDKNIQYF. In DNA form, the CDR3 reads TGTGCCAGTACGGACAAAAACATTCAGTACTTC.

CDR3: CASSSGLRVSDSPLHF. In nucleotides, the CDR3 is TGTGCCAGCAGCTCCGGATTGAGGGTATCGGATTCACCCCTCCACTTT. The V gene is TRBV11-2, the J gene TRBJ1-6; D remains ambiguous. Trimming removed 4 bases at V and 8 bases at J, with 18 bases between. Germline V gene lookup returns CDR1 SGHAT and CDR2 FQNNGV. The length of the CDR3 is 16 residues.

This clonotype was observed a few times. The rearrangement joins TRBV7-2 to TRBJ2-7; a weak D match, TRBD2 (7 bases). Germline-derived CDR1 and CDR2 are SGHTA and FQGNSA. This CDR3 region has 16 residues. Between the trimmed V and J ends, which lost 5 bases and 6 bases, there was a span of 23 bases. CDR3 sequence: CASSLEMAGVGAEQYF. The CDR3 DNA reads as TGTGCCAGCAGCCTAGAGATGGCGGGAGTGGGGGCCGAGCAGTACTTC.

On this clonotype: No DNA is shown, since the ends of the CDR3 on it are uncertain; the CDR3 is the one TCRdb lists. This chain joins TRBV7-5 and TRBJ2-7; TRBD1, the table's D call, was not compared with the DNA. TRBV7-5 is a documented pseudogene. Both ends counted, the CDR3 spans 23 residues. The chain's CDR3 is CISVPEAYTRRDRVLCFPYEQYF.

This clonotype came up many times. The rearrangement links TRBV20-1 to TRBJ2-4; D might be TRBD1 or TRBD2, each matching 5 bases. The V end lost 5 bases, the J end lost 0 bases, and 20 bases lay between the germline ends. The CDR3 covers 17 residues. The germline V gene encodes CDR1 DFQATT and CDR2 SNEGSKA (reference sequence). This CDR3 is CSAYPGRRDLAKNIQYF. As DNA, the CDR3 is TGCAGTGCTTACCCGGGACGCCGGGATTTAGCCAAAAACATTCAGTACTTC.

The chain has TRBV20-1 and TRBJ2-1; 10 bases align to TRBD2. Trimming cost V 1 base and J 3 bases; bases outside gene matches: 9. There are 17 residues in the CDR3. The germline V gene has CDR1 DFQATT and CDR2 SNEGSKA (reference sequence). The CDR3 loop is CSARGLRVAGGYNEQFF. The DNA of the CDR3 is TGCAGTGCTAGAGGACTACGAGTAGCGGGGGGCTACAATGAGCAGTTCTTC.

The chain employs TRBV19 and TRBJ2-7, with TRBD2 matching 9 bases. The CDR3 is 14 residues long. The germline V gene has CDR1 LNHDA and CDR2 SQIVND (reference sequence). Unmatched junction bases numbered 1, after V lost 1 base and J lost 3 bases. This CDR3 is CASSIVAGVYEQYF. In nucleotides, the CDR3 is TGTGCCAGTAGTATAGTAGCGGGAGTCTACGAGCAGTACTTC.

This clonotype was seen a handful of times. This sequence joins TRBV24-1 and TRBJ2-5; D is unresolved. V lost 4 bases, J lost 0 bases, and 14 bases lay in between. Germline V gene lookup returns CDR1 KGHDR and CDR2 SFDVKD. There are 16 residues in the CDR3. The CDR3 DNA is TGTGCCACCAGTGACCCCACCCTGTCTAACCAAGAGACCCAGTACTTC. Encoded protein: CATSDPTLSNQETQYF.

This clonotype was seen many times. The chain couples TRBV10-3 to TRBJ1-2; D ambiguous. V lost 3 bases, J lost 3 bases, and 5 bases lay in between. The CDR3 runs 12 residues. The germline V gene encodes CDR1 ENHRY and CDR2 SYGVKD. The CDR3: CAISESDYGYTF. In DNA form, the CDR3 reads TGTGCCATCAGTGAATCGGACTATGGCTACACCTTC.

The genes are TRBV4-2 and TRBJ2-1; 11 bases are a match to TRBD2. The length of the CDR3 is 19 residues. Germline CDR1 is LGHNA and CDR2 is YNFKEQ. Trimming removed 2 bases from V and 1 base from J; junction bases left unmatched: 10. The CDR3 region is CASSQTSGRVKGSYNEQFF. The CDR3 DNA is TGTGCCAGCAGCCAAACTAGCGGGAGAGTTAAGGGGTCCTACAATGAGCAGTTCTTC.

This clonotype was counted ten times or more. The V and J genes are TRBV6-1 and TRBJ2-3, with 15 bases matching TRBD2. J gave up 2 bases and V 3 bases, and 6 bases lay outside the gene matches. This CDR3 comprises 18 residues. The germline V gene has CDR1 MNHNS and CDR2 SASEGT. CDR3 sequence: CASSEGLAGGRDTDTQYF. CDR3 DNA: TGTGCCAGCAGTGAGGGACTAGCGGGAGGCCGGGACACAGATACGCAGTATTTT.